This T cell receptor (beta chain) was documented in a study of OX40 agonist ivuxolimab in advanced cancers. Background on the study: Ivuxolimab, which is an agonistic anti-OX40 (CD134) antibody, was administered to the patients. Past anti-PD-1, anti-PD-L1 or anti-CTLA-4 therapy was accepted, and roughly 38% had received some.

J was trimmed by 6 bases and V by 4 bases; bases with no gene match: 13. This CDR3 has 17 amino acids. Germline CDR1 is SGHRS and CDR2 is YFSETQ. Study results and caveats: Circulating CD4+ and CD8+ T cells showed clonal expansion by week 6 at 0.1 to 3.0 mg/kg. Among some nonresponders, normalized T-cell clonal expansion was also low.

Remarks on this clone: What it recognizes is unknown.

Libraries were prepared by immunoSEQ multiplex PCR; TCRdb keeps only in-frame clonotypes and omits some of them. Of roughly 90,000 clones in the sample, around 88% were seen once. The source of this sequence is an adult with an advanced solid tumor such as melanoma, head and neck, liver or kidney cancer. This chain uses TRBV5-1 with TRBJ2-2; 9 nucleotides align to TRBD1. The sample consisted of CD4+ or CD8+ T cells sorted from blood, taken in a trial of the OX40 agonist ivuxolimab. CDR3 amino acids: CASSDSSRTGVAGELFF. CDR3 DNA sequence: TGCGCCAGCAGCGACTCGAGTCGGACAGGGGTCGCCGGGGAGCTGTTTTTT.